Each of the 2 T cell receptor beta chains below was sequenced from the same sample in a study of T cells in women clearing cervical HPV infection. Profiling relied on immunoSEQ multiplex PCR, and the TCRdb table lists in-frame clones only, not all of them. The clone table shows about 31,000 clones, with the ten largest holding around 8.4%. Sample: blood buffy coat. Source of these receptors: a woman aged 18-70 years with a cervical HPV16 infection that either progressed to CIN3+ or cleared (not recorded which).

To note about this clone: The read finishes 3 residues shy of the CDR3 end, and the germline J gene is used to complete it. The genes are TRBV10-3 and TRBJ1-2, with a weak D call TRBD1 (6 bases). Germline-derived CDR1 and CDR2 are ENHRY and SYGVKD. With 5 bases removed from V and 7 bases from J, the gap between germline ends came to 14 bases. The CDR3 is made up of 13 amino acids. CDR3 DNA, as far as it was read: TGTGCCATCAGTATGGAAGGGGGGGGTGGC. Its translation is CAISMEGGGG. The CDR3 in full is CAISMEGGGGYTF.

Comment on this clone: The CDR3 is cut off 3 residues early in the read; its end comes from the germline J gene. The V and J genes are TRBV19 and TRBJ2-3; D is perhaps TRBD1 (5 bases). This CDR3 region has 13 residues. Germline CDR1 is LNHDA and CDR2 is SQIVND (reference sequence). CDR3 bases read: TGTGCCAGTAGTACCGTTCAGGGTTTGCCG. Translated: CASSTVQGLP. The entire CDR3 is CASSTVQGLPQYF. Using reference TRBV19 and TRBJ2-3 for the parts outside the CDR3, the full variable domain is DGGITQSPKYLFRKEGQNVTLSCEQNLNHDAMYWYRQDPGQGLRLIYYSQIVNDFQKGDIAEGYSVSREKKESFPLTVTSAQKNPTAFYLCASSTVQGLPQYFGPGTRLTVL.